Given below is one T cell receptor beta chain in context. The specificity of this receptor is unknown. Base qualities are not provided; no much larger clone lies one nucleotide away. The data stem from a study of CD8 T cells in Susac syndrome (dated by TCRdb to about 2019). For the wider study: Whether CD8+ T cell activation and differentiation in Susac syndrome was antigen driven was tested using repertoire sequencing.

Peripheral blood CD8+ and CD4+ T cells from healthy donors, Susac syndrome patients and multiple sclerosis patients were profiled using high-throughput TCR beta sequencing. Healthy donors were age- and sex-matched controls. Bulk CD8+ and CD4+ T cells were purified by magnetic negative isolation, whereas CD8+ TEMRA cells were enriched by FACS. Blood was drawn into EDTA tubes, processed within 24 hours, and PBMCs were isolated by density gradient centrifugation. PBMCs destined for TCR sequencing were cryopreserved in liquid nitrogen and later thawed in a 37 °C water bath. Purity of sorted or isolated CD4+, CD8+ and CD8+ TEMRA cells was at least 90%. On the study overall, not on this receptor specifically: The study acknowledged that relatively few individuals were included in the TCR sequencing and HLA analysis.

The germline V gene encodes CDR1 LGHDT and CDR2 YNNKEL (reference sequence). Its CDR3 holds 14 amino acids, cysteine through phenylalanine. The retained sequence is limited to the CDR3, 42 bases, with the frame set at the first base. The trim is 0 bases for V and 5 bases for J, with a gap of 11 bases between the germline ends. RNA was extracted using the RNeasy kit, and roughly 0.45 to 1 microgram was reverse transcribed with random hexamers. The immunoSEQ multiplex PCR assay, which covers 54 Vbeta and 13 Jbeta segments, was used to amplify TCR beta CDR3 regions. PCR amplification bias was corrected by using a synthetic template baseline for primer optimization and computational correction. The paper's processing steps were these. Reads were annotated to V, D and J genes according to IMGT and were analyzed with immunoSEQ Analyzer, with only productive sequences retained. To calculate clonality, Shannon entropy was normalized by log2 of the number of productive unique sequences and then subtracted from one. For each patient and control, public and private clones were evaluated within the 100 most prevalent clones. Clones were defined as Susac-specific when absent from the healthy and MS cohorts, from over a thousand published viral clones and from other ImmuneACCESS disease sequences. The public reads were reanalyzed by TCRdb: fastp trimming at Q25, MiXCR alignment, in-frame beta chains only. CDR3 protein duplicates are merged, each entry listing the most common genes and DNA. These V and J calls are TCRdb output, not the study's own analysis. In this sample the table shows some 100,000 distinct CDR3 sequences, around 90% of which occur a single time. Of the sample, 0.11% to 0.15% is held by the ten largest clones.

The receptor's source is a human donor in good health. The material sequenced was CD4+ T cells from PBMCs. The V and J segments used are TRBV3-1 and TRBJ2-7; confidence is insufficient to name the D gene. This receptor has the CDR3 CASSQDLVSHEQYF. The DNA reads as follows: TGTGCCAGCAGCCAAGACCTAGTGTCCCACGAGCAGTACTTC.